One sample yielded the 9 T cell receptor beta chains listed below, sequenced in a study of blood T cells in healthy people across ages. Sample-barcoded 5' priming and a J-beta primer mix drove a second PCR of roughly 7 to 11 cycles. TCRdb called the 5' RACE reads again in MiXCR, with one record for every CDR3 protein. Of about 1.5 million distinct CDR3 sequences listed, about 45% were seen once; the top ten hold approximately 4.1%. The source material was blood. The receptors were sampled from a woman aged 18-35 years in good health.

This chain joins TRBV24-1 and TRBJ1-5; unclear D gene. Germline CDR1 and CDR2: KGHDR and SFDVKD. The V end lost 3 bases, the J end lost 4 bases, and 12 bases lay between the germline ends. CDR3 length: 15 residues. CDR3 loop: CATSDVTVKNQPQHF. The CDR3, as DNA: TGTGCCACCAGTGATGTCACAGTAAAGAATCAGCCCCAGCATTTT.

This sequence joins TRBV4-3 and TRBJ1-4; D unclear. Trimming pared 0 bases from V and 4 bases from J, leaving 6 bases between. This CDR3 has 14 amino acids. Germline V CDR1 and CDR2: LGHNA, YSLEER. DNA of the CDR3: TGCGCCAGCAGCCAAGATGGTTTTAATGAAAAACTGTTTTTT. This gives the protein CASSQDGFNEKLFF.

This clonotype came up a few times. The CDR3 region is CASSLAGTGTYEQYF. The CDR3 DNA reads as TGTGCCAGCAGCTTAGCAGGGACGGGGACCTACGAGCAGTACTTC. The rearrangement links TRBV7-2 to TRBJ2-7; the D call may be TRBD1 or TRBD2 (5 bases each). V dropped 0 bases and J dropped 2 bases, with 11 bases sitting between them. Germline V lookup: CDR1 SGHTA, CDR2 FQGNSA. CDR3 length equals 15 residues.

This clonotype has more than one count but fewer than ten. Sequence at one end of the junction differs from germline and may be a read error. The V gene is TRBV5-6, the J gene TRBJ1-5; D possibly corresponds to TRBD1 (6 bases). This CDR3 comprises 16 residues. CDR1 and CDR2 (germline): SGHDT, YYEEEE. CDR3: CAGSGRQGLGNQPQHF. CDR3 nucleotide sequence: TGTGCCGGCAGCGGCCGGCAGGGGCTGGGCAATCAGCCCCAGCATTTT.

This clonotype turned up a few times. The J gene is TRBJ2-1, the V gene TRBV20-1; D is unresolved. V lost 3 bases and J 4 bases, leaving 19 bases between the germline ends. CDR3 length equals 16 residues. The V gene's germline CDR1 is DFQATT and CDR2 SNEGSKA (reference sequence). The CDR3 sequence: CSASLPGFNGYNEQFF. As DNA, the CDR3 is TGCAGTGCTAGCTTGCCCGGTTTCAACGGGTACAATGAGCAGTTCTTC.

The V call is TRBV15, the J call TRBJ1-5; no definite D call. CDR3 length equals 15 residues. V shed 0 bases and J shed 2 bases, with 8 bases lying between them. From germline, CDR1 is LNHNV and CDR2 YYDKDF (reference sequence). The CDR3 nucleotides are TGTGCCACCAGCAGAGATCTTCGGGGCAATCAGCCCCAGCATTTT. Translating gives CATSRDLRGNQPQHF.

CDR3 in amino acids: CASSPNPTGGGETQYF. CDR3 DNA sequence: TGTGCCAGCAGCCCCAACCCGACAGGGGGTGGAGAGACCCAGTACTTC. The gene calls are TRBV12-3 or TRBV12-4 and TRBJ2-5; 9 bases align to TRBD1. With V trimmed by 6 bases and J by 4 bases, 12 bases remained unmatched. The CDR3 extends over 16 amino acids.

This clonotype was found a few times. This chain joins TRBV6-6 and TRBJ2-4; the match to TRBD2 covers 8 bases. The J call may be incorrect, as the DNA end agrees better with TRBJ2-7. CDR1 is MNHNY and CDR2 is SVGAGI in the germline V gene (reference sequence). The CDR3 has 15 amino acids. The CDR3 is CASSPGGGNNYEQYF. In DNA form, the CDR3 reads TGTGCCAGCAGTCCCGGGGGGGGAAATAACTACGAGCAGTACTTC.

The chain has TRBV28 and TRBJ2-2; TRBD2 aligns across 15 bases. Germline trimming cut 2 bases from V and 4 bases from J; bases unmatched to any gene: 5. Per the germline V gene, CDR1 is MDHEN and CDR2 is SYDVKM. CDR3 size: 18 residues. The CDR3 nucleotides are TGTGCCAGCAGTTTACCCGGACTAGCGGGAGGGGGCACCGGGGAGCTGTTTTTT. Its translation: CASSLPGLAGGGTGELFF.